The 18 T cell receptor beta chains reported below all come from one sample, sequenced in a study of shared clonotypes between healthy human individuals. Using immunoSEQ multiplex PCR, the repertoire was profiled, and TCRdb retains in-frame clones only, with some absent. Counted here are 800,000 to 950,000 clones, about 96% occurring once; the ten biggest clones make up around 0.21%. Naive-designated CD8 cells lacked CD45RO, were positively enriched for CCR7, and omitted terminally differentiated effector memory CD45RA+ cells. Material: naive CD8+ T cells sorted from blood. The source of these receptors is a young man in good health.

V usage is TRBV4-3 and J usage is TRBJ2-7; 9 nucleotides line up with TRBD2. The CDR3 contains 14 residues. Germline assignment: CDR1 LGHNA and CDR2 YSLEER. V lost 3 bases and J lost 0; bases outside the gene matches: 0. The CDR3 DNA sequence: TGCGCCAGCAGCCAGACTAGCGGCTCCTACGAGCAGTACTTC. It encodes CASSQTSGSYEQYF.

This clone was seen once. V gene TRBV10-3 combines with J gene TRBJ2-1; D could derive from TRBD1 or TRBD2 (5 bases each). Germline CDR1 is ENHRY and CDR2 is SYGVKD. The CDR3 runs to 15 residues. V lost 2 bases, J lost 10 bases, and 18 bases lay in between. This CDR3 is CAISEGQGIGDEQFF. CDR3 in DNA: TGTGCCATCAGTGAGGGGCAGGGTATAGGGGACGAGCAGTTCTTC.

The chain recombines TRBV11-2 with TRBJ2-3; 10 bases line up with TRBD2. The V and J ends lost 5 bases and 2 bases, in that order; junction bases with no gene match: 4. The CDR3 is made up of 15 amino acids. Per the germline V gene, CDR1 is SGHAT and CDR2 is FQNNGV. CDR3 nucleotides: TGTGCCAGCAGCCATAGCGGGAGGATCACAGATACGCAGTATTTT. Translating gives CASSHSGRITDTQYF.

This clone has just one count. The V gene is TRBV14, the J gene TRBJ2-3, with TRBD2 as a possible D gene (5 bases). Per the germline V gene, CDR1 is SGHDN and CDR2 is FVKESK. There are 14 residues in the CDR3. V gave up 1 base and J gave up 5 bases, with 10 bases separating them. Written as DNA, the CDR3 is TGTGCCAGCAGCCAAGTAGACTATTTAGATACGCAGTATTTT. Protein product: CASSQVDYLDTQYF.

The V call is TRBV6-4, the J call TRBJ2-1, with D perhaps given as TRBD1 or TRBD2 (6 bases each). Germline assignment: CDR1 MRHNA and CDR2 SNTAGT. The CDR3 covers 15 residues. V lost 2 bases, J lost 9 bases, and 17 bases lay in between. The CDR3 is CASSDPTLGGAEQFF. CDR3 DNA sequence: TGTGCCAGCAGTGACCCGACCTTGGGGGGCGCTGAGCAGTTCTTC.

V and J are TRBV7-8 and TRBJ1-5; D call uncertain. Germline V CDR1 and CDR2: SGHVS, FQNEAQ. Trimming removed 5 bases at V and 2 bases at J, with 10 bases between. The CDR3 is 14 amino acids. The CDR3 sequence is CASSRALGNQPQHF. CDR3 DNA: TGTGCCAGCAGCCGGGCTCTCGGCAATCAGCCCCAGCATTTT.

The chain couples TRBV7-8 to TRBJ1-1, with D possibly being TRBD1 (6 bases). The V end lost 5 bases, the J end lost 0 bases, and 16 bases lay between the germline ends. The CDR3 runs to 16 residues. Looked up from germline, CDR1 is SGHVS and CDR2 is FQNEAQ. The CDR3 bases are TGTGCCAGCAGCGTACTACCGGGACACCTGAACACTGAAGCTTTCTTT. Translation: CASSVLPGHLNTEAFF.

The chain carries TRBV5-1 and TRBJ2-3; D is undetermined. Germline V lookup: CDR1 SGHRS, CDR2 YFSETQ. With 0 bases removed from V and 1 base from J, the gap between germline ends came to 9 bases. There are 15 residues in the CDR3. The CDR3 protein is CASSLALLRTDTQYF. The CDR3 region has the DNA TGCGCCAGCAGCTTGGCCCTACTTCGCACAGATACGCAGTATTTT.

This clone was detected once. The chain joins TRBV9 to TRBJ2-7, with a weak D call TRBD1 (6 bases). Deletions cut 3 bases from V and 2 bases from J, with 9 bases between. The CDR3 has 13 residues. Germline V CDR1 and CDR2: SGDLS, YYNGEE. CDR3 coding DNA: TGTGCCAGCAGCGACGGGACAACCTACGAGCAGTACTTC. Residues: CASSDGTTYEQYF. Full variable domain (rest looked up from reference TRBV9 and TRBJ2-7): DSGVTQTPKHLITATGQRVTLRCSPRSGDLSVYWYQQSLDQGLQFLIQYYNGEERAKGNILERFSAQQFPDLHSELNLSSLELGDSALYFCASSDGTTYEQYFGPGTRLTVT.

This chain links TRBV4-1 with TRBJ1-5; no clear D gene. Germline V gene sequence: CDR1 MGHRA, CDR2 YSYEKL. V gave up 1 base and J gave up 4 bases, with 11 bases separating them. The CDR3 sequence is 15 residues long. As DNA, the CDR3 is TGCGCCAGCAGCCAAGTTGAGAACTCGAATCAGCCCCAGCATTTT. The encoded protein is CASSQVENSNQPQHF.

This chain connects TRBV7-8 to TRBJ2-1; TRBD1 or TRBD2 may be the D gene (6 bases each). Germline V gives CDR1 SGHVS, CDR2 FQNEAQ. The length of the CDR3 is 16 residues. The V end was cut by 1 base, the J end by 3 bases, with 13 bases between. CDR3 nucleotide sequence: TGTGCCAGCAGCTTAGGGCCCAGGGGAGGCTACAATGAGCAGTTCTTC. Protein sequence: CASSLGPRGGYNEQFF.

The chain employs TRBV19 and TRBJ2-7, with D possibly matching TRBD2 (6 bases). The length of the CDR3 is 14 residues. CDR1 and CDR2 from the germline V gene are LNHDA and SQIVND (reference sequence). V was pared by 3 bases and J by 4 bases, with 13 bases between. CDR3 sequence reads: CASSIHGGAYEQYF. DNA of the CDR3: TGTGCCAGTAGTATTCACGGGGGTGCTTACGAGCAGTACTTC.

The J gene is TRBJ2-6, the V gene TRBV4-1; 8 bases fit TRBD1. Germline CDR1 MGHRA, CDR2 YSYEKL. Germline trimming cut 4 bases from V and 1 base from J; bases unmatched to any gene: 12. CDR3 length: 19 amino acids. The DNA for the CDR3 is TGCGCCAGCAGCCCCCTGTCCGGACAGGGTCTATCTGGGGCCAACGTCCTGACTTTC. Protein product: CASSPLSGQGLSGANVLTF.

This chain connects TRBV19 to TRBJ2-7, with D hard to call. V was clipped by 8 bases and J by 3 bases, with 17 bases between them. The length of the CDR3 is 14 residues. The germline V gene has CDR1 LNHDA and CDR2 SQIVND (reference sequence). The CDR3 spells CASSAVGGGYEQYF. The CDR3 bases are TGTGCCAGTTCTGCTGTTGGCGGTGGCTACGAGCAGTACTTC.

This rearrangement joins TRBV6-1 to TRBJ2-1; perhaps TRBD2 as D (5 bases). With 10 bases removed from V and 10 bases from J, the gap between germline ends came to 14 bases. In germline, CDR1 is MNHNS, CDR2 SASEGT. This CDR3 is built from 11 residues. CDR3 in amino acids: CATKDSPEQFF. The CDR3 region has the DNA TGTGCCACAAAGGACTCCCCGGAGCAGTTCTTC.

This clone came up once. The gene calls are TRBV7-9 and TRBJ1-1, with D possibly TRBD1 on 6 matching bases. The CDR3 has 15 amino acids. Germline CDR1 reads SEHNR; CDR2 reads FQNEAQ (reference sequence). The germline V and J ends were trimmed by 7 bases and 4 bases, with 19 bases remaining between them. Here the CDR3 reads CASTPGAPGVTEAFF. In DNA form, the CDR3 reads TGTGCCAGCACCCCAGGGGCTCCGGGGGTCACTGAAGCTTTCTTT.

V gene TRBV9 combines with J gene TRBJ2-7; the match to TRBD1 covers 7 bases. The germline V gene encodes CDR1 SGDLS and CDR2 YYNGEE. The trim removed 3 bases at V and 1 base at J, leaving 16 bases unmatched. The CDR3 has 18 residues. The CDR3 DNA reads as TGTGCCAGCAGCGAAGGGACAGAATGGCCCAGCCAGTCCTACGAGCAGTACTTC. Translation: CASSEGTEWPSQSYEQYF.

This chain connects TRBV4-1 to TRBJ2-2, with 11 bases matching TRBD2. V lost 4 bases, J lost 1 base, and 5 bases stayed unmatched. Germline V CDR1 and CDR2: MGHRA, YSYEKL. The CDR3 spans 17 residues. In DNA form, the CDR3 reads TGCGCCAGCAGCCCTATGGGACTAGCGGAGAACACCGGGGAGCTGTTTTTT. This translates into CASSPMGLAENTGELFF.